The clone carrying this T cell receptor (beta chain) came up a few times. One base away lies a much larger clone, so this may be a sequencing read error. The data originate from a study of prognosis after radiotherapy for stage I lung cancer. Genomic DNA yielded TCR beta CDR3, amplified by two-round multiplex PCR. Amplification during the initial PCR round employed primers specific to each TRBV and TRBJ gene. TCRdb analysed the multiplex PCR reads with MiXCR anew, one entry per CDR3 protein. The data contain 30,000 to 35,000 distinct CDR3 sequences, about half of them singletons. Material: PBMCs, obtained before or after stereotactic body radiation therapy (not recorded which). This clonotype was sampled from a donor aged 50 or older with non-small cell lung cancer.

The CDR3 DNA sequence: TGTGCCAGCAAGTCGGCTAGAGGGAGGGCCCGTGGGGAGACCCAGTACTTC. This gives the protein CASKSARGRARGETQYF. The chain combines TRBV2 with TRBJ2-5; 7 bases agree with TRBD2. Germline V gene lookup returns CDR1 SNHLY and CDR2 FYNNEI. Trimming removed 7 bases from V and 5 bases from J; junction bases left unmatched: 19. The CDR3 contains 17 residues.